This note documents a single T cell receptor (beta chain) sequence. As originally analysed: Cell counts per sample came from amplifying reference gene primers. Generated by immunoSEQ multiplex PCR, the TCRdb table keeps only in-frame clones and is missing some. Clonal size and the V and J genes are those of that table, whereas D and trimming came from the DNA. The sample yields 35,000 to 55,000 clones, 75% to 90% seen once. The data are from a study of blood T cell repertoires in COVID-19. Study overall: From the United States, Italy and Spain came samples of acute and convalescent COVID-19.

This CDR3 spans 14 amino acids. Trimming at V came to 4 bases and at J to 7 bases, leaving 6 bases not matched to a gene. Germline V gene lookup returns CDR1 LGHNA and CDR2 YNFKEQ. The receptor's source is a man in his 60s with active COVID-19. Material for sequencing was peripheral blood. V gene TRBV4-2 combines with J gene TRBJ1-4; 7 nucleotides align to TRBD1. In DNA, the CDR3 is TGTGCCAGCAGCCTTACAGGGGCAAGTGAAAAACTGTTTTTT. Translation gives CASSLTGASEKLFF.